This entry concerns a single T cell receptor beta chain. A junction boundary mismatches the germline segment, possibly from a read error. This sample was taken from a study of tumor and adjacent non-tumor tissue in lung cancer. TCRbeta libraries were built with three rounds of nested PCR, modified from ARM-PCR. From the multiplex PCR reads, TCRdb called clonotypes with MiXCR, one entry per CDR3 protein. The data hold over 110,000 distinct CDR3 sequences, with 60% to 70% observed a single time. This CDR3 has 14 residues. No cell sorting was done before RNA was extracted from the tissue. Sequencing was carried out using lung tumor tissue. The sequence was obtained from a man aged 55-75 years with small cell lung cancer. The chain uses TRBV12-3 or TRBV12-4 and TRBJ1-2, with no clear D. CDR3 coding DNA: TGTGCCAGCAGACCACCCGGTGGGAACTATGGCTACAGCTTC. This codes for CASRPPGGNYGYSF.